The 25 T cell receptor beta chains given below trace back to one sample, sequenced in a study of blood T cell repertoires in COVID-19. The assay was immunoSEQ multiplex PCR, and TCRdb's table has in-frame clones only and misses some. The profile shows 150,000 or so clones, almost 80% of them singletons. The sample taken for sequencing was PBMCs or T cells enriched from blood (not recorded which). These receptors came from a woman in her fifties or sixties who had recovered from COVID-19.

The CDR3 sequence: CAISDGQGFNTEAFF. CDR3 bases: TGTGCCATCAGTGATGGACAGGGGTTCAACACTGAAGCTTTCTTT. The rearrangement uses TRBV10-3 and TRBJ1-1; 9 bases line up with TRBD1. The V gene end was trimmed by 3 bases and the J gene end by 2 bases; junction bases not matched to a gene: 4. CDR3 length: 15 amino acids. The germline CDR1 and CDR2 sequences are ENHRY and SYGVKD.

A few counts support this clone. V usage is TRBV5-1 and J usage is TRBJ1-1; D is possibly TRBD1 (5 bases). Trimming took off 0 bases at V and 0 bases at J, with 15 bases between the two ends. This CDR3 is 17 amino acids long. The germline gives CDR1 SGHRS, CDR2 YFSETQ. The CDR3, as DNA: TGCGCCAGCAGCTTGGCAGGCGGTGGGACTTTGAACACTGAAGCTTTCTTT. It encodes CASSLAGGGTLNTEAFF.

This clone has a handful of counts. V is TRBV3-1 (or the pseudogene TRBV3-2) and J is TRBJ2-1, with D unresolved. CDR3 length: 11 residues. CDR1 and CDR2 from the germline V gene are LGHDT and YNNKEL (reference sequence). With 3 bases removed from V and 15 bases from J, the gap between germline ends came to 12 bases. This CDR3 is CASSQSSPPFF. DNA for the CDR3: TGTGCCAGCAGCCAGTCCAGTCCTCCGTTCTTC.

The chain uses TRBV18 and TRBJ1-2; 9 bases fit TRBD1. From germline, CDR1 is KGHSH and CDR2 LQKENI. There are 15 residues in the CDR3. V lost 3 bases, J lost 0 bases, and 2 bases stayed unmatched. CDR3: CASSPGQGANYGYTF. The CDR3 DNA reads TGTGCCAGCTCACCGGGACAGGGAGCTAACTATGGCTACACCTTC.

CDR3 in DNA: TGTGCCACCAGTGATCGGGACTCCCATGAGCAGTTCTTC. It is translated as CATSDRDSHEQFF. The genes are TRBV24-1 and TRBJ2-1; maybe TRBD2 (6 bases). This CDR3 is 13 amino acids long. V was trimmed by 3 bases and J by 8 bases, leaving 10 bases between them. Germline V CDR1 and CDR2: KGHDR, SFDVKD.

V is TRBV28 and J is TRBJ2-7; 7 bases are shared with TRBD2. The CDR3 loop spans 14 amino acids. The germline V gene encodes CDR1 MDHEN and CDR2 SYDVKM. V lost 2 bases, J lost 3 bases, and 4 bases stayed unmatched. In DNA, the CDR3 is TGTGCCAGCAGTTTAGGGGGGGGGTACTACGAGCAGTACTTC. Residues: CASSLGGGYYEQYF.

The chain is built from TRBV19 and TRBJ2-4; 8 nucleotides agree with TRBD1. V dropped 4 bases and J dropped 6; count of bases not matched to a gene: 8. This CDR3 region has 15 residues. The germline CDR1 and CDR2 sequences are LNHDA and SQIVND (reference sequence). The DNA for the CDR3 is TGTGCCAGTAGTAGTCCCGGGACAGGAGTAAACATTCAGTACTTC. It yields the protein CASSSPGTGVNIQYF.

The rearrangement joins TRBV7-9 to TRBJ2-7; 12 positions agree with TRBD2. The CDR3 is 18 amino acids. From germline, CDR1 is SEHNR and CDR2 FQNEAQ (reference sequence). Losses at the gene ends were 5 bases for V and 3 bases for J; bases not matched to a gene: 14. Here the CDR3 reads CASSPRTSGAGMGYEQYF. As DNA, the CDR3 is TGTGCCAGCAGCCCCCGGACTAGCGGGGCCGGGATGGGCTACGAGCAGTACTTC.

The rearrangement uses TRBV4-2 and TRBJ1-1; TRBD1 aligns across 9 bases. V lost 2 bases, J lost 0 bases, and 4 bases stayed unmatched. Germline CDR1 and CDR2: LGHNA and YNFKEQ. The CDR3 loop spans 16 amino acids. The CDR3: CASSQRTGAMNTEAFF. For the CDR3, the DNA is TGTGCCAGCAGCCAACGGACAGGGGCCATGAACACTGAAGCTTTCTTT.

This rearrangement joins TRBV12-3 or TRBV12-4 to TRBJ2-2, with TRBD2 identical over 11 bases. The V segment lost 5 bases and the J segment 7 bases; nucleotides outside the gene matches: 0. This CDR3 spans 13 amino acids. CDR3 loop: CASSGTSGGELFF. CDR3 coding DNA: TGTGCCAGCAGTGGGACTAGCGGCGGGGAGCTGTTTTTT.

Concerning this clone itself: Other nucleotide sequences from this sample produce the same CDR3. The chain couples TRBV28 to TRBJ2-3; no clear D gene. The CDR3 loop spans 14 amino acids. The V and J ends lost 5 bases and 1 base respectively, with 10 bases between them. Germline V gene sequence: CDR1 MDHEN, CDR2 SYDVKM. The chain's CDR3 is CASSLPQGTDTQYF. CDR3 nucleotides: TGTGCCAGCAGTCTTCCCCAGGGCACAGATACGCAGTATTTT.

This clone was found once. The CDR3 is CASTTGRPETTNEKLFF. The CDR3 nucleotides are TGTGCCAGCACCACAGGCAGGCCGGAGACGACTAATGAAAAACTGTTTTTT. The rearrangement uses TRBV7-8 and TRBJ1-4; D perhaps matches TRBD1 (5 bases). Germline CDR1 reads SGHVS; CDR2 reads FQNEAQ. The CDR3 covers 17 residues. V was pared by 7 bases and J by 2 bases, with 20 bases between.

V usage is TRBV5-4 and J usage is TRBJ1-1; D is possibly TRBD1 (5 bases). The V end lost 0 bases, the J end lost 1 base, and 7 bases lay between the germline ends. Germline CDR1 reads SGHNT; CDR2 reads YYREEE (reference sequence). CDR3 length: 14 residues. CDR3 loop: CASSLGQQNTEAFF. The CDR3 coding sequence is TGTGCCAGCAGCTTGGGACAGCAGAACACTGAAGCTTTCTTT. The full variable domain, completed using reference TRBV5-4 and TRBJ1-1, is ETGVTQSPTHLIKTRGQQVTLRCSSQSGHNTVSWYQQALGQGPQFIFQYYREEENGRGNFPPRFSGLQFPNYSSELNVNALELDDSALYLCASSLGQQNTEAFFGQGTRLTVV.

The J gene is TRBJ2-2, the V gene TRBV7-3, with 8 bases identical to TRBD1. From germline, CDR1 is SGHTA and CDR2 FQGTGA. The CDR3 runs 15 residues. J was trimmed by 5 bases and V by 5 bases; bases with no gene match: 7. CDR3 region: CASSPTGGGTGELFF. Here the CDR3 DNA reads TGTGCCAGCAGCCCTACAGGGGGTGGAACCGGGGAGCTGTTTTTT.

The gene calls are TRBV27 and TRBJ1-5, with TRBD1 identical over 8 bases. CDR3 length: 14 residues. Germline CDR1 is MNHEY and CDR2 is SMNVEV (reference sequence). V was clipped by 4 bases and J by 2 bases; unmatched bases: 1. The CDR3 protein is CASSSGQGNQPQHF. CDR3 nucleotide sequence: TGTGCCAGCAGTTCGGGACAGGGCAATCAGCCCCAGCATTTT.

The rearrangement uses TRBV6-5 and TRBJ1-1; D not certain. The V gene's germline CDR1 is MNHEY and CDR2 SVGAGI. CDR3 size: 13 residues. Trimming cost V 5 bases and J 0 bases, with 7 bases left between them. CDR3 region: CASSNTLNTEAFF. In nucleotides, the CDR3 is TGTGCCAGCAGTAACACCCTGAACACTGAAGCTTTCTTT.

This clone was picked up a small number of times. The chain couples TRBV19 to TRBJ2-1, with a tentative D call TRBD2 (6 bases). The CDR3 loop spans 10 amino acids. Deletions cut 8 bases from V and 7 bases from J, with 6 bases between. Looked up from germline, CDR1 is LNHDA and CDR2 is SQIVND (reference sequence). CDR3 sequence: CASGGNEQFF. DNA for the CDR3: TGTGCCAGTGGGGGGAATGAGCAGTTCTTC.

The CDR3 nucleotides read TGTGCCAGCAGCCAAGATGGAGCGGGGGCTGCCTACGAGCAGTACTTC. Encoded protein: CASSQDGAGAAYEQYF. V gene TRBV3-1 (or the pseudogene TRBV3-2) combines with J gene TRBJ2-7, with 8 bases fitting TRBD2. CDR1 is LGHDT and CDR2 is YNNKEL in the germline V gene (reference sequence). The CDR3 totals 16 residues. V was clipped by 0 bases and J by 2 bases; unmatched bases: 6.

This chain links TRBV7-2 with TRBJ1-2, with 7 bases identical to TRBD1. The V gene's germline CDR1 is SGHTA and CDR2 FQGNSA. Trimming took 5 bases from V and 6 from J; bases not matched to a gene: 18. There are 17 residues in the CDR3. This CDR3 reads CASSHTTLQGGRNGYTF. CDR3 sequence (DNA): TGTGCCAGCAGCCACACCACCCTCCAGGGGGGAAGGAATGGCTACACCTTC.

The chain employs TRBV9 and TRBJ2-5, with TRBD2 matching 10 bases. Germline V gene sequence: CDR1 SGDLS, CDR2 YYNGEE. V was pared by 1 base and J by 5 bases, with 5 bases of the junction left unmatched. There are 15 residues in the CDR3. The CDR3 reads CASSVSGGARETQYF. DNA of the CDR3: TGTGCCAGCAGCGTAAGCGGGGGGGCCCGGGAGACCCAGTACTTC.

This chain uses TRBV19 with TRBJ2-2; D may be TRBD1 (6 bases). V lost 6 bases to trimming and J lost 4 bases, with 18 bases between them. The CDR3 contains 16 residues. Looked up from germline, CDR1 is LNHDA and CDR2 is SQIVND (reference sequence). CDR3: CASSTTTGTLTGELFF. In DNA, the CDR3 is TGTGCCAGTAGCACTACCACCGGGACACTCACCGGGGAGCTGTTTTTT.

The J gene is TRBJ1-2, the V gene TRBV18; tentative D call: TRBD1 (6 bases). This CDR3 spans 13 amino acids. With 3 bases removed from V and 4 bases from J, the gap between germline ends came to 9 bases. Per the germline V gene, CDR1 is KGHSH and CDR2 is LQKENI. The CDR3 nucleotides read TGTGCCAGCTCACCCCGGGACACCTATGGCTACACCTTC. Its translation is CASSPRDTYGYTF. Looking up the rest from reference TRBV18 and TRBJ1-2 gives the full variable domain: NAGVMQNPRHLVRRRGQEARLRCSPMKGHSHVYWYRQLPEEGLKFMVYLQKENIIDESGMPKERFSAEFPKEGPSILRIQQVVRGDSAAYFCASSPRDTYGYTFGSGTRLTVV.

This clone showed up just a few times. The V gene is TRBV2, the J gene TRBJ1-2, with 7 bases identical to TRBD1. CDR1 is SNHLY and CDR2 is FYNNEI in the germline V gene. This CDR3 is 15 amino acids long. J lost 5 bases, V lost 3 bases, and 9 bases had no gene match. The CDR3 nucleotides read TGTGCCAGCAGTGATCAGACAGGGATCGGGTATGGCTACACCTTC. Its translation is CASSDQTGIGYGYTF.

The rearrangement links TRBV4-1 to TRBJ2-3, with TRBD1 identical over 8 bases. The CDR3 consists of 16 residues. J was trimmed by 0 bases and V by 4 bases; bases with no gene match: 6. Germline V gene sequence: CDR1 MGHRA, CDR2 YSYEKL. This chain's CDR3 is CASSPSTGASTDTQYF. The CDR3 DNA reads TGCGCCAGCAGCCCCTCGACAGGGGCTAGCACAGATACGCAGTATTTT.

This clone was found once. CDR3 sequence (DNA): TGTGCCAGCAGTGAAGAGTACTCTCGTTATAGCAATCAGCCCCAGCATTTT. It is translated as CASSEEYSRYSNQPQHF. The chain joins TRBV6-1 to TRBJ1-5; D remains ambiguous. Trimming took 1 base from V and 0 from J, leaving 13 bases between them. The germline V gene encodes CDR1 MNHNS and CDR2 SASEGT. The CDR3 contains 17 residues.